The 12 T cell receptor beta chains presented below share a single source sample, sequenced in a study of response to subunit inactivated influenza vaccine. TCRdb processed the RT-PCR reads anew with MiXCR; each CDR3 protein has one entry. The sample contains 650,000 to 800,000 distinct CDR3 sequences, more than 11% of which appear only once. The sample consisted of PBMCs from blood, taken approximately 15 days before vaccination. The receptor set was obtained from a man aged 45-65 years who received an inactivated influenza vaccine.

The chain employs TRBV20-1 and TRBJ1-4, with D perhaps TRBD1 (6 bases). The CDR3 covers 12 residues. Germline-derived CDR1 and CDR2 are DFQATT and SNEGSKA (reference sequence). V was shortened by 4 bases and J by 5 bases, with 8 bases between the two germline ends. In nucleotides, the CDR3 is TGCAGTGCTACGGGACAAAATGAAAAACTGTTTTTT. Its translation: CSATGQNEKLFF.

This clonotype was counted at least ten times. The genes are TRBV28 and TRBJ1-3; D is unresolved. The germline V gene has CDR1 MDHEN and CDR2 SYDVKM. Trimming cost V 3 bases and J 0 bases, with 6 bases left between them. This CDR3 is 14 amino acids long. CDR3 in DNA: TGTGCCAGCAGTTTTGAGAGCTCTGGAAACACCATATATTTT. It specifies CASSFESSGNTIYF.

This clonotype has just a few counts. CDR3 protein: CASSQDTTRDRAGTGELFF. The CDR3 coding sequence is TGTGCCAGCAGCCAAGACACTACCCGGGACAGGGCCGGCACCGGGGAGCTGTTTTTT. The V and J genes are TRBV3-1 and TRBJ2-2; 9 bases are a match to TRBD1. The length of the CDR3 is 19 residues. CDR1 is LGHDT and CDR2 is YNNKEL in the germline V gene (reference sequence). Trimming removed 0 bases from V and 4 bases from J; junction bases left unmatched: 12.

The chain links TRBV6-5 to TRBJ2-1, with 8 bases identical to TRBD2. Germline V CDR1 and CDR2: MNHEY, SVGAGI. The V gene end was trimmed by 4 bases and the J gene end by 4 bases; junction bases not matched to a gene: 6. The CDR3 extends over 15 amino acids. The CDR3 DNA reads TGTGCCAGCAGTTCTCTAGCGGGTTTTTACAATGAGCAGTTCTTC. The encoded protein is CASSSLAGFYNEQFF.

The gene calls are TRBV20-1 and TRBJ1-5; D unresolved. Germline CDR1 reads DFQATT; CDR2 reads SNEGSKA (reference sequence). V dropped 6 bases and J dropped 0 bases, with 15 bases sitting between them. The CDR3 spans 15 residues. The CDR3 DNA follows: TGCAGTGCCCGCGGGCCACAGTATAGCAATCAGCCCCAGCATTTT. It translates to CSARGPQYSNQPQHF.

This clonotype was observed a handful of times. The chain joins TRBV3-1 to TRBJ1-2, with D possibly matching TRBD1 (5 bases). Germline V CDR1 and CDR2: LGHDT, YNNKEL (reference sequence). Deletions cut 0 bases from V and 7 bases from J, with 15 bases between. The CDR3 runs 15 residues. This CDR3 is CASSQDLVTAGGYTF. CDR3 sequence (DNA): TGTGCCAGCAGCCAAGATCTAGTGACAGCGGGTGGCTACACCTTC. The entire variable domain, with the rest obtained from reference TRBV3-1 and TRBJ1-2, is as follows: DTAVSQTPKYLVTQMGNDKSIKCEQNLGHDTMYWYKQDSKKFLKIMFSYNNKELIINETVPNRFSPKSPDKAHLNLHINSLELGDSAVYFCASSQDLVTAGGYTFGSGTRLTVV.

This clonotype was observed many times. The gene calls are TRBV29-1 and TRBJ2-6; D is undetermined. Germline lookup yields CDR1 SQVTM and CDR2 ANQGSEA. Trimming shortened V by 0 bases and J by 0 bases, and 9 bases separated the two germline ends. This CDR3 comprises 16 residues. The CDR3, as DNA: TGCAGCGTTGAAGATATGACGATCTCTGGGGCCAACGTCCTGACTTTC. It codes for CSVEDMTISGANVLTF.

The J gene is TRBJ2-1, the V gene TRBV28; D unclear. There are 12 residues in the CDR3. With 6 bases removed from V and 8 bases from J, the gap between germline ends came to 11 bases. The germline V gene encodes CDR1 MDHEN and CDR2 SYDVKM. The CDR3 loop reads CASSLTGYEQFF. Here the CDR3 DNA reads TGTGCCAGCAGCCTCACCGGGTATGAGCAGTTCTTC.

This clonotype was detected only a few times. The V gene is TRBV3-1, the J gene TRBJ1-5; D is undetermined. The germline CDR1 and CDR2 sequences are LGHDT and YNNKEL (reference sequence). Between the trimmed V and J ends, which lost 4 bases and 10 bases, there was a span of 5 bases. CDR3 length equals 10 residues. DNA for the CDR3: TGTGCCAGCAGCCCCCCACCCCAGCATTTT. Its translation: CASSPPPQHF.

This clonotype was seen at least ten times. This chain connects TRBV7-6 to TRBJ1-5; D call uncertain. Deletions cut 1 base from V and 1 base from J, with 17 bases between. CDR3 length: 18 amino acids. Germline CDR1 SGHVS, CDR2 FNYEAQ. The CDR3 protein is CASSLGPPGILSNQPQHF. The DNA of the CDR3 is TGTGCCAGCAGCTTAGGGCCCCCGGGGATATTGAGCAATCAGCCCCAGCATTTT.

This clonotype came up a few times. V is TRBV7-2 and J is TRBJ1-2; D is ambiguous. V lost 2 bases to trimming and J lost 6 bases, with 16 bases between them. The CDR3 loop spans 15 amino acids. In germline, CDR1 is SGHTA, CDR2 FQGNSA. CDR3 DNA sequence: TGTGCCAGCAGCTTACAGAGGACCCGAATGGATGGCTACACCTTC. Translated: CASSLQRTRMDGYTF.

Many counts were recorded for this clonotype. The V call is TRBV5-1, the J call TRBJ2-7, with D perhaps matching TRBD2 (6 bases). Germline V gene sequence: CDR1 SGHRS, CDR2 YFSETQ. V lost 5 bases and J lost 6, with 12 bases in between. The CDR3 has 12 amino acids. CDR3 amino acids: CASSRVGGEQYF. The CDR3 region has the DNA TGCGCCAGCAGTCGTGTCGGGGGCGAGCAGTACTTC.